The rows below give T cell receptor beta chains drawn from one sample of a study of CD8 T cells in ankylosing spondylitis. A single record per CDR3 protein comes from TCRdb applying MiXCR to the 5' RACE reads. The sample holds some 220,000 distinct CDR3 sequences, 8% to 11% seen once. Sequencing used blood, either unsorted or a sorted T cell fraction (not recorded which). Receptor source: a male donor with ankylosing spondylitis or in good health (not recorded which). Both conserved end residues are part of each CDR3. D genes are given only for firm matches. Not all rows give a size; the values are once, few, many and, for expanded clones, a class.

size: few; D: .; length: 13; J: TRBJ2-5; V: TRBV13; CDR3: CASSITPAGHQYF; DNA: TGTGCCAGCAGCATTACCCCGGCCGGTCACCAGTACTTC
size: .; D: .; length: 15; J: TRBJ1-2; V: TRBV4-2; CDR3: CASSQEAGTAYGYTF; DNA: TGTGCCAGCAGCCAAGAAGCCGGGACGGCCTATGGCTACACCTTC
size: few; D: .; length: 15; J: TRBJ1-1; V: TRBV7-9; CDR3: CASSFLGRMNTEAFF; DNA: TGTGCCAGCAGCTTCTTAGGACGGATGAACACTGAAGCTTTCTTT
size: few; D: TRBD1; length: 14; J: TRBJ1-2; V: TRBV30; CDR3: CAWSLYRGDYGYTF; DNA: TGTGCCTGGAGTCTTTACAGGGGAGACTATGGCTACACCTTC
size: many; D: TRBD1; length: 15; J: TRBJ2-7; V: TRBV5-1; CDR3: CASSLDSGGSYEQYF; DNA: TGCGCCAGCAGCTTGGATTCAGGGGGTTCCTACGAGCAGTACTTC
size: .; D: TRBD1; length: 13; J: TRBJ1-4; V: TRBV20-1; CDR3: CSAARDRGKKLFF; DNA: TGCAGTGCCGCCCGGGACAGGGGTAAAAAACTGTTTTTT
size: few; D: TRBD1; length: 15; J: TRBJ2-3; V: TRBV5-1; CDR3: CASSSQGGNTDTQYF; DNA: TGCGCCAGCAGCTCACAGGGGGGCAACACAGATACGCAGTATTTT
size: many; D: .; length: 14; J: TRBJ1-1; V: TRBV4-1; CDR3: CAGGPGRANTEAFF; DNA: TGCGCTGGAGGACCCGGGAGAGCGAACACTGAAGCTTTCTTT
size: many; D: .; length: 12; J: TRBJ2-7; V: TRBV30; CDR3: CAWSKGSYEQYF; DNA: TGTGCCTGGAGTAAGGGCTCCTACGAGCAGTACTTC
size: many; D: TRBD1; length: 16; J: TRBJ1-5; V: TRBV12-3/TRBV12-4; CDR3: CASSQRTGAIDQPQHF; DNA: TGTGCCAGCAGTCAAAGGACAGGGGCGATCGATCAGCCCCAGCATTTT
size: many; D: .; length: 15; J: TRBJ2-7; V: TRBV20-1; CDR3: CSARDGVTSSYEQYF; DNA: TGCAGTGCTAGGGATGGGGTCACGAGCTCCTACGAGCAGTACTTC
size: .; D: .; length: 14; J: TRBJ2-7; V: TRBV7-9; CDR3: CASTPPNRSPEQYF; DNA: TGTGCCAGCACCCCTCCCAACAGGTCCCCCGAGCAGTACTTC
size: many; D: TRBD1; length: 13; J: TRBJ1-1; V: TRBV29-1; CDR3: CSANLGQGTEAFF; DNA: TGCAGCGCAAACCTCGGACAGGGCACTGAAGCTTTCTTT
size: many; D: .; length: 14; J: TRBJ1-2; V: TRBV20-1; CDR3: CSARDSPRVQGYTF; DNA: TGCAGTGCTAGAGATAGTCCCAGGGTTCAAGGCTACACCTTC
size: few; D: TRBD2; length: 19; J: TRBJ2-3; V: TRBV20-1; CDR3: CSASTSRTSGRARTDTQYF; DNA: TGCAGTGCTAGCACTAGTAGGACTAGCGGGAGGGCACGCACAGATACGCAGTATTTT
size: medium-sized; D: TRBD2; length: 15; J: TRBJ2-1; V: TRBV7-9; CDR3: CASSLRPGLAHEQFF; DNA: TGTGCCAGCAGCTTACGCCCCGGACTAGCCCATGAGCAGTTCTTC
size: .; D: .; length: 13; J: TRBJ1-1; V: TRBV19; CDR3: CASRAGRGTEAFF; DNA: TGTGCCAGTAGGGCAGGGCGTGGGACTGAAGCTTTCTTT
size: .; D: .; length: 12; J: TRBJ1-2; V: TRBV12-3/TRBV12-4; CDR3: CASNDLFSGYTF; DNA: TGTGCCAGCAACGACCTTTTCTCTGGCTACACCTTC
size: .; D: .; length: 17; J: TRBJ2-1; V: TRBV3-1; CDR3: CAGSQDIRLASRDEQFF; DNA: TGTGCCGGCAGCCAAGATATTAGATTGGCCTCTCGCGATGAGCAGTTCTTC
size: many; D: .; length: 12; J: TRBJ1-1; V: TRBV5-1; CDR3: CASGLNQGSAFF; DNA: TGCGCCAGTGGCTTAAATCAGGGATCGGCTTTCTTT
size: few; D: TRBD2; length: 15; J: TRBJ2-5; V: TRBV20-1; CDR3: CSATRPSGDQETQYF; DNA: TGCAGTGCCACCAGGCCTAGCGGGGACCAAGAGACCCAGTACTTC
size: .; D: .; length: 14; J: TRBJ1-1; V: TRBV5-6; CDR3: CASSPGHMNTEAFF; DNA: TGTGCCAGCAGCCCAGGGCACATGAACACTGAAGCTTTCTTT
size: many; D: .; length: 16; J: TRBJ2-3; V: TRBV27; CDR3: CASRPHTGFKTDTQYF; DNA: TGTGCCAGCAGACCACATACGGGATTCAAAACAGATACGCAGTATTTT
size: .; D: TRBD1; length: 14; J: TRBJ2-7; V: TRBV4-3; CDR3: CASSPRTGNYEQYF; DNA: TGCGCCAGCAGCCCTAGGACAGGGAACTACGAGCAGTACTTC
size: .; D: TRBD2; length: 14; J: TRBJ2-1; V: TRBV5-1; CDR3: CASSWGLADNEQFF; DNA: TGCGCCAGCAGCTGGGGACTAGCAGACAATGAGCAGTTCTTC
size: many; D: .; length: 14; J: TRBJ2-7; V: TRBV5-1; CDR3: CASSLEGKPYEQYF; DNA: TGCGCCAGCAGCTTGGAGGGGAAACCCTACGAGCAGTACTTC
size: many; D: .; length: 11; J: TRBJ2-7; V: TRBV20-1; CDR3: CSARRAYEQYF; DNA: TGCAGTGCGAGGCGGGCATACGAGCAGTACTTC
size: many; D: TRBD1; length: 14; J: TRBJ1-5; V: TRBV30; CDR3: CAWSLGTGRQPQHF; DNA: TGTGCCTGGAGTCTGGGGACAGGACGCCAGCCCCAGCATTTT
size: .; D: .; length: 13; J: TRBJ2-1; V: TRBV30; CDR3: CAWSFLSYNEQFF; DNA: TGTGCCTGGAGTTTTTTGTCCTACAATGAGCAGTTCTTC
size: many; D: .; length: 13; J: TRBJ2-1; V: TRBV12-3/TRBV12-4; CDR3: CASSLRRGNEQFF; DNA: TGTGCCAGCAGTTTAAGACGGGGGAATGAGCAGTTCTTC
size: many; D: TRBD2; length: 15; J: TRBJ2-1; V: TRBV5-1; CDR3: CASSLATSGAYEQFF; DNA: TGCGCCAGCAGCTTGGCGACTAGCGGGGCATATGAGCAGTTCTTC
size: many; D: TRBD2; length: 18; J: TRBJ2-1; V: TRBV5-6; CDR3: CASSLPLAGIRSYNEQFF; DNA: TGTGCCAGCAGCTTGCCACTAGCGGGGATCCGCTCCTACAATGAGCAGTTCTTC
size: many; D: TRBD1; length: 13; J: TRBJ1-1; V: TRBV27; CDR3: CASTRGRGTEAFF; DNA: TGTGCCAGCACCAGGGGGCGAGGCACTGAAGCTTTCTTT
size: .; D: .; length: 16; J: TRBJ1-2; V: TRBV27; CDR3: CVSSKGGGVFNYGYTF; DNA: TGTGTCAGCTCGAAGGGGGGGGGAGTTTTTAACTATGGCTACACCTTC
size: many; D: .; length: 12; J: TRBJ2-1; V: TRBV7-7; CDR3: CASSPDGDEQFF; DNA: TGTGCCAGCAGTCCGGACGGGGATGAGCAGTTCTTC
size: .; D: TRBD1; length: 14; J: TRBJ1-1; V: TRBV20-1; CDR3: CSARKGQASTEAFF; DNA: TGCAGTGCTAGAAAGGGACAGGCTTCCACTGAAGCTTTCTTT
size: many; D: .; length: 16; J: TRBJ1-2; V: TRBV10-3; CDR3: CAISEASGTENYGYTF; DNA: TGTGCCATCAGTGAGGCCTCCGGGACGGAGAACTATGGCTACACCTTC
size: many; D: .; length: 14; J: TRBJ2-2; V: TRBV2; CDR3: CAGAKGANTGELFF; DNA: TGTGCCGGAGCGAAGGGAGCGAACACCGGGGAGCTGTTTTTT
size: many; D: TRBD1; length: 14; J: TRBJ1-1; V: TRBV10-3; CDR3: CAISPGQGDTEAFF; DNA: TGTGCCATCAGTCCGGGACAGGGGGACACTGAAGCTTTCTTT
size: many; D: .; length: 20; J: TRBJ2-3; V: TRBV15; CDR3: CATSRVPAGAGDSSTDTQYF; DNA: TGTGCCACCAGCAGAGTCCCTGCTGGGGCAGGGGATTCTAGCACAGATACGCAGTATTTT
size: many; D: .; length: 20; J: TRBJ2-4; V: TRBV5-6; CDR3: CASSLEWSSRRRLAKNIQYF; DNA: TGTGCCAGCAGCTTGGAATGGTCTAGCAGAAGGAGACTAGCCAAAAACATTCAGTACTTC
size: .; D: .; length: 14; J: TRBJ2-3; V: TRBV4-1; CDR3: CASSQRGAGDTQYF; DNA: TGCGCCAGCAGCCAACGGGGGGCGGGAGATACGCAGTATTTT
size: many; D: .; length: 13; J: TRBJ2-5; V: TRBV9; CDR3: CASSVPGRETQYF; DNA: TGTGCCAGCAGCGTCCCAGGGCGGGAGACCCAGTACTTC
size: many; D: .; length: 15; J: TRBJ1-1; V: TRBV20-1; CDR3: CSAISSRQVNTEAFF; DNA: TGCAGTGCCATTTCGTCTCGGCAGGTGAACACTGAAGCTTTCTTT
size: many; D: .; length: 17; J: TRBJ2-3; V: TRBV5-1; CDR3: CASSLAMGVKGTDTQYF; DNA: TGCGCCAGCAGCTTGGCCATGGGGGTGAAGGGCACAGATACGCAGTATTTT
size: few; D: TRBD2; length: 14; J: TRBJ2-7; V: TRBV6-5; CDR3: CASSTSGGAYEQYF; DNA: TGTGCCAGCAGTACTAGCGGGGGGGCCTACGAGCAGTACTTC
size: few; D: .; length: 15; J: TRBJ2-7; V: TRBV18; CDR3: CASSPGGTSPYEQYF; DNA: TGTGCCAGCTCACCTGGGGGGACTTCCCCCTACGAGCAGTACTTC
size: few; D: TRBD2; length: 16; J: TRBJ2-7; V: TRBV5-1; CDR3: CASTRLAGDRSYEQYF; DNA: TGCGCCAGCACCAGACTAGCGGGAGACCGCTCCTACGAGCAGTACTTC
size: many; D: .; length: 14; J: TRBJ1-6; V: TRBV9; CDR3: CASSGGLYNSPLHF; DNA: TGTGCCAGCAGCGGGGGACTGTATAATTCACCCCTCCACTTT
size: many; D: .; length: 15; J: TRBJ2-1; V: TRBV20-1; CDR3: CVSQVPGPSYNEQFF; DNA: TGCGTCTCCCAAGTGCCGGGACCCTCCTACAATGAGCAGTTCTTC
size: few; D: .; length: 11; J: TRBJ1-1; V: TRBV30; CDR3: CAWSQGSEAFF; DNA: TGTGCCTGGAGCCAGGGATCTGAAGCTTTCTTT